The 10 T cell receptor beta chains listed next were all sequenced from one sample in a study of sequential checkpoint blockade in melanoma. Treatment: randomized to nivolumab then ipilimumab (arm A) or the reverse (arm B). Assay: immunoSEQ multiplex PCR; the TCRdb copy retains only in-frame clones and omits some. The sample consists of approximately 23,000 clones, roughly 80% of them appearing once. The material sequenced was CD8+ T cells sorted from blood (inferred from file names), taken from a patient given nivolumab and ipilimumab in sequence. The source of these receptors is a human donor with melanoma.

The chain carries TRBV28 and TRBJ1-5; D is unclear. Germline-derived CDR1 and CDR2 are MDHEN and SYDVKM. CDR3 length: 14 amino acids. V gave up 7 bases and J gave up 0 bases, with 10 bases separating them. As DNA, the CDR3 is TGTGCCAGCACCCTACCCCATAGCAATCAGCCCCAGCATTTT. Translating gives CASTLPHSNQPQHF.

The V gene is TRBV5-1, the J gene TRBJ1-4, with TRBD1 identical over 11 bases. This CDR3 contains 16 residues. V shed 0 bases, J shed 8 bases, and the junction held 6 bases outside the gene matches. Per the germline V gene, CDR1 is SGHRS and CDR2 is YFSETQ. The CDR3 nucleotides are TGCGCCAGCAGCTTGGAAGGACAGGGGGCTCCAGAAAAACTGTTTTTT. This codes for CASSLEGQGAPEKLFF.

V gene TRBV9 combines with J gene TRBJ2-1; TRBD1 might be the D (5 bases). V was pared by 2 bases and J by 7 bases, with 13 bases between. The germline CDR1 and CDR2 sequences are SGDLS and YYNGEE. The CDR3 covers 14 residues. This CDR3 is CASSVMAGINEQFF. For the CDR3, the DNA is TGTGCCAGCAGCGTGATGGCAGGGATAAATGAGCAGTTCTTC. Full variable domain (rest looked up from reference TRBV9 and TRBJ2-1): DSGVTQTPKHLITATGQRVTLRCSPRSGDLSVYWYQQSLDQGLQFLIQYYNGEERAKGNILERFSAQQFPDLHSELNLSSLELGDSALYFCASSVMAGINEQFFGPGTRLTVL.

The V and J genes are TRBV30 and TRBJ1-4; 7 bases line up with TRBD1. Germline V gene data show CDR1 as GTSNPN and CDR2 as SVGIG (reference sequence). V shed 3 bases and J 13 bases; nucleotides not matched to a gene: 14. The CDR3 runs to 14 residues. The CDR3 region has the DNA TGTGCCTGGAGCCCATGGACAGGCTACGGGCGACTGTTTTTT. This gives the protein CAWSPWTGYGRLFF.

V usage is TRBV7-9 and J usage is TRBJ1-2; no definite D call. Germline CDR1 is SEHNR and CDR2 is FQNEAQ (reference sequence). Trimming pared 1 base from V and 0 bases from J, leaving 12 bases between. The CDR3 length is 16 residues. CDR3 amino acids: CASSLVRGRANYGYTF. CDR3 DNA: TGTGCCAGCAGCTTAGTGCGGGGAAGAGCTAACTATGGCTACACCTTC. The full variable domain, rest sourced from reference TRBV7-9 and TRBJ1-2, is DTGVSQNPRHKITKRGQNVTFRCDPISEHNRLYWYRQTLGQGPEFLTYFQNEAQLEKSRLLSDRFSAERPKGSFSTLEIQRTEQGDSAMYLCASSLVRGRANYGYTFGSGTRLTVV.

The CDR3 DNA reads TGTGCCAGCAGCCTTAGCGGGAGCTCCTACAATGAGCAGTTCTTC. It translates to CASSLSGSSYNEQFF. The V call is TRBV27, the J call TRBJ2-1, with 9 bases that match TRBD2. CDR1 MNHEY and CDR2 SMNVEV come from the germline V gene (reference sequence). This CDR3 region has 15 residues. J lost 0 bases, V lost 6 bases, and 3 bases had no gene match.

The genes are TRBV7-2 and TRBJ1-5; D perhaps matches TRBD1 (5 bases). Trimming cost V 1 base and J 11 bases, with 18 bases left between them. There are 15 residues in the CDR3. Germline assignment: CDR1 SGHTA and CDR2 FQGNSA. The CDR3: CASSLVGQGKTAQHF. CDR3 in DNA: TGTGCCAGCAGCTTAGTCGGGCAGGGCAAGACAGCCCAGCATTTT.

The V call is TRBV11-2, the J call TRBJ2-7, with D uncertain. Trimming left V 5 bases short and J 7 bases short, with 9 bases between. The CDR3 sequence is 11 residues long. The germline V gene has CDR1 SGHAT and CDR2 FQNNGV. The CDR3 DNA reads TGTGCCAGCAGCCGCGGAGATGAGCAGTACTTC. Its protein product is CASSRGDEQYF. Full variable domain (missing parts from reference TRBV11-2 and TRBJ2-7): EAGVAQSPRYKIIEKRQSVAFWCNPISGHATLYWYQQILGQGPKLLIQFQNNGVVDDSQLPKDRFSAERLKGVDSTLKIQPAKLEDSAVYLCASSRGDEQYFGPGTRLTVT.

J is TRBJ2-7 and V is TRBV18; 7 nucleotides align to TRBD1. Germline-derived CDR1 and CDR2 are KGHSH and LQKENI. V shed 5 bases, J shed 5 bases, and the junction held 12 bases outside the gene matches. The CDR3 contains 15 residues. The CDR3 sequence is CASSSRDRRENEQYF. CDR3 DNA: TGTGCCAGCTCATCCCGGGACAGAAGGGAGAACGAGCAGTACTTC.

The chain combines TRBV2 with TRBJ2-7; tentatively, D is TRBD1 (5 bases). Germline CDR1 reads SNHLY; CDR2 reads FYNNEI. CDR3 length equals 14 residues. V lost 5 bases, J lost 2 bases, and 13 bases lay in between. This chain's CDR3 is CASSPPTEAYEQYF. The CDR3 region has the DNA TGTGCCAGCAGTCCGCCGACAGAAGCCTACGAGCAGTACTTC.